The 5 T cell receptor beta chains given below trace back to one sample, sequenced in a study of T-cell reconstitution after alpha-beta-depleted transplantation in children. Preparation of the TCRbeta library used unique molecular identifiers. TCRdb re-called the PCR reads through MiXCR, storing one row per CDR3 protein. The table lists roughly 150,000 distinct CDR3 sequences, around 10% of them singletons, with roughly an eighth in the top ten. The material was PBMCs, obtained before TCRalphabeta/CD19-depleted stem cell transplant. The receptors stem from a boy aged 2 to 9 with acute myeloid leukemia, due to receive a stem cell transplant.

There are many counts of this clonotype. This sequence joins TRBV2 and TRBJ1-4; D not certain. Trimming stripped 7 bases from V and 8 bases from J, with 14 bases between. CDR1 and CDR2 (germline): SNHLY, FYNNEI. The CDR3 extends over 13 amino acids. In DNA form, the CDR3 reads TGTGCCAGCAACGCAGTCGAAACCGAAAAACTGTTTTTT. Translated: CASNAVETEKLFF.

This clonotype was recorded at least ten times. This chain joins TRBV5-1 and TRBJ2-5; 11 positions match TRBD2. CDR1 is SGHRS, CDR2 YFSETQ, per germline. J lost 4 bases, V lost 2 bases, and 4 bases had no gene match. The CDR3 has 15 amino acids. In DNA, the CDR3 is TGCGCCAGCAGCTTTACTAGCGGGAGAGGAGAGACCCAGTACTTC. It translates to CASSFTSGRGETQYF.

In the case of this clonotype: A much bigger clone sits one base away, suggesting this may be a read error. The rearrangement links TRBV7-2 to TRBJ2-2; D unresolved. Germline values: CDR1 SGHTA, CDR2 FQGNSA. Trimming shortened V by 1 base and J by 3 bases, and 15 bases separated the two germline ends. This CDR3 spans 17 amino acids. CDR3 nucleotides: TGTGCCAGCAGCTTAGAGCTTAGCAGGTCTTACACCGGGGAGCTGTTTTTT. Its protein is CASSLELSRSYTGELFF.

This clonotype showed up many times. The V gene is TRBV7-6, the J gene TRBJ2-6; perhaps TRBD1 as D (5 bases). The CDR3 contains 15 residues. Per germline, CDR1 SGHVS and CDR2 FNYEAQ. With 5 bases removed from V and 2 bases from J, the gap between germline ends came to 10 bases. For the CDR3, the DNA is TGTGCCAGCAGCCCCAGGGTGACTGGGGCCAACGTCCTGACTTTC. Its translation is CASSPRVTGANVLTF.

The table lists this clonotype with many counts. This rearrangement joins TRBV7-6 to TRBJ2-7; TRBD1 matches 9 bases. Unmatched junction bases numbered 10, after V lost 5 bases and J lost 5 bases. Per germline, CDR1 SGHVS and CDR2 FNYEAQ. The CDR3 length is 15 residues. The CDR3 DNA sequence: TGTGCCAGCAGCCTCGGGACAGGGAGGAAACACGAGCAGTACTTC. Translation gives CASSLGTGRKHEQYF.